This T cell receptor (beta chain) was sequenced in a study of cytomegalovirus exposure and HLA in healthy donors. The V end was cut by 3 bases, the J end by 2 bases, with 16 bases between. In germline, CDR1 is SGHTA, CDR2 FQGNSA. The CDR3 length is 16 residues. The PCR had 60 Vbeta and 13 Jbeta primers. Data came from immunoSEQ multiplex PCR; TCRdb stores just in-frame clones and leaves some out. The sample contains some 150,000 clones, almost 80% of which appear only once. The J gene is TRBJ1-2, the V gene TRBV7-2; D is perhaps TRBD1 (5 bases). Source material: PBMCs. This TCR was recovered from a woman aged 45 to 65 in good health and CMV-seronegative. CDR3 nucleotide sequence: TGTGCCAGCAGCTTTCTCACCGGGGGGGGGAACTATGGCTACACCTTC. This sequence encodes CASSFLTGGGNYGYTF. Full variable domain (rest looked up from reference TRBV7-2 and TRBJ1-2): GAGVSQSPSNKVTEKGKDVELRCDPISGHTALYWYRQSLGQGLEFLIYFQGNSAPDKSGLPSDRFSAERTGGSVSTLTIQRTQQEDSAVYLCASSFLTGGGNYGYTFGSGTRLTVV.